The subject of this entry is one T cell receptor beta chain. The antigen is unknown. The sample is drawn from a study of CD8 T cells in ankylosing spondylitis. The junction had 10 bases not matched to a gene; V was cut back by 4 bases and J by 7 bases. CDR1 is SGHRS and CDR2 is YFSETQ in the germline V gene. The CDR3 sequence is 14 residues long. By quantitative 5'-RACE with molecular barcodes, the TCR beta libraries were made. TCRdb recomputed calls from the 5' RACE reads with MiXCR, one row per CDR3 protein. The sample records about 36,000 distinct CDR3 sequences, roughly 13% being singletons. Study-wide findings and caveats: Clones linked to the disease showed a CD8+ phenotype. They occurred at relatively low frequencies in peripheral blood. There were earlier reports of some motif variants in reactive arthritis synovial fluid and blood. Reported data indicate significant enrichment of disease-linked clones within matched ankylosing spondylitis synovial fluid.

The origin of this receptor is a male donor with ankylosing spondylitis. The chain uses TRBV5-1 and TRBJ2-7; TRBD1 aligns across 8 bases. Specimen: synovial fluid, either unsorted or a sorted T cell fraction (not recorded which). Here the CDR3 DNA reads TGCGCCAGCAGCCATGGACAGGGAGCCTGGGAGCAGTACTTC. Translated: CASSHGQGAWEQYF.